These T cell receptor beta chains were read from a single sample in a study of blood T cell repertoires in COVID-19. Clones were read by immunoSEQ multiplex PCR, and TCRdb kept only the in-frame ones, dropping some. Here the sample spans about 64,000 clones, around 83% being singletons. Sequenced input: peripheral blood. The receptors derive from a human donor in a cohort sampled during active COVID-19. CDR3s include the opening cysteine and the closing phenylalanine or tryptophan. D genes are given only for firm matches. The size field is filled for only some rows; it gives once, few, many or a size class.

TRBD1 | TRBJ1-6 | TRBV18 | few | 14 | CASSSAGQNSPLHF | TGTGCCAGCTCAAGCGCGGGACAGAATTCACCCCTCCACTTT
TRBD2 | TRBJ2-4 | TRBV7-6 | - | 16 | CASTSKERGYKNIQYF | TGTGCCAGCACCTCCAAGGAGCGGGGGTACAAAAACATTCAGTACTTC
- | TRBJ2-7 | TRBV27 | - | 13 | CASSWGQGREQYF | TGTGCCAGCAGTTGGGGGCAGGGGCGCGAGCAGTACTTC
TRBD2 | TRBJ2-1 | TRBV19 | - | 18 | CASSPRTSGFRGYNEQFF | TGTGCCAGTAGTCCTCGGACTAGCGGGTTTCGAGGCTACAATGAGCAGTTCTTC
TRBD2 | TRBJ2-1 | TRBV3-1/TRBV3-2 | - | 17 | CASNAAGGKSSYNEQFF | TGTGCCAGCAATGCGGCGGGGGGAAAAAGCTCCTACAATGAGCAGTTCTTC
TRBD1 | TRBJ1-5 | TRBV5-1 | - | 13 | CASSFEGARPQHF | TGCGCCAGCAGCTTTGAGGGGGCCAGGCCCCAGCATTTT
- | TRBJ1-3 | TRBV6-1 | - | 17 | CASSDLSRLASGNTIYF | TGTGCCAGCAGTGATTTATCAAGACTTGCCTCTGGAAACACCATATATTTT
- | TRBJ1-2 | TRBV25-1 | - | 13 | CASSDRRVDGYTF | TGTGCCAGCAGTGATCGCAGGGTAGATGGCTACACCTTC
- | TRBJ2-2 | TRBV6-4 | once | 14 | CASSAELNTGELFF | TGTGCCAGCAGTGCCGAACTAAACACCGGGGAGCTGTTTTTT
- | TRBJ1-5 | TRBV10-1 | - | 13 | CASSDRGNQPQHF | TGCGCCAGCAGTGACCGAGGCAATCAGCCCCAGCATTTT
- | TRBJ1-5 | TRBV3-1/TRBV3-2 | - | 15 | CASSQGQRRNQPQHF | TGTGCCAGCAGCCAAGGACAGCGACGCAATCAGCCCCAGCATTTT
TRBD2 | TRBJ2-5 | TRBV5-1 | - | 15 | CASSLTSGGPETQYF | TGCGCCAGCAGCTTGACTAGCGGGGGGCCAGAGACCCAGTACTTC
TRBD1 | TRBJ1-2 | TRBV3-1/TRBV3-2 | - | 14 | CASSFGTANYGYTF | TGTGCCAGCAGCTTTGGGACAGCCAACTATGGCTACACCTTC
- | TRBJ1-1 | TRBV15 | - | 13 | CATSGQLNTEAFF | TGTGCCACCAGCGGGCAGCTGAACACTGAAGCTTTCTTT
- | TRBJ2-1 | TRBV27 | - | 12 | CASSSTYNEQFF | TGTGCCAGCAGTTCCACCTACAATGAGCAGTTCTTC
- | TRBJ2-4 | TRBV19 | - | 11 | CAAKAKNIQYF | TGTGCCGCTAAAGCCAAAAACATTCAGTACTTC
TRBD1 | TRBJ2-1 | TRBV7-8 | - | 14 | CASSYRDRFNEQFF | TGTGCCAGCAGCTACCGGGACAGGTTTAATGAGCAGTTCTTC
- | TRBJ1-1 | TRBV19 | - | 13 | CASIQWGQPQAFF | TGTGCCAGTATCCAATGGGGCCAGCCTCAAGCTTTCTTT
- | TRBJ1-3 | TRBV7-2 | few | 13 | CASSQTRGNTIYF | TGTGCCAGCAGCCAGACACGGGGAAACACCATATATTTT
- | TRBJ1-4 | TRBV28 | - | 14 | CASSSPSGSEKLFF | TGTGCCAGCAGTTCCCCGTCCGGGAGTGAAAAACTGTTTTTT
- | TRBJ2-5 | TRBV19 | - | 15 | CASRNLRRDQETQYF | TGTGCCAGTAGAAACCTTAGGAGGGACCAAGAGACCCAGTACTTC
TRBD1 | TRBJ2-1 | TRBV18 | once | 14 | CASSRPGGLGEQFF | TGTGCCAGCTCACGGCCAGGGGGCTTAGGTGAGCAGTTCTTC